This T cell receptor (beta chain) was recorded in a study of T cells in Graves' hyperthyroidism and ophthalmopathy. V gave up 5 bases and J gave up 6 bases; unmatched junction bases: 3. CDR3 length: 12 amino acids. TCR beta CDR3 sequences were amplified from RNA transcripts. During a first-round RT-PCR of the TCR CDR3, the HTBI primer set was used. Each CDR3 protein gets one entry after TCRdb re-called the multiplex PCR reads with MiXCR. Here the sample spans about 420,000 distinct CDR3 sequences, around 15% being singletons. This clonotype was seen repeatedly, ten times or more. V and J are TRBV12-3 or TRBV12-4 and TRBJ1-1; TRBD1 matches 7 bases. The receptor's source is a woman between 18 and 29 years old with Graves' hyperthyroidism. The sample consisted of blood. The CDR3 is CASSPDRAEAFF. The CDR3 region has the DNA TGTGCCAGCAGTCCCGACAGGGCTGAAGCTTTCTTT.